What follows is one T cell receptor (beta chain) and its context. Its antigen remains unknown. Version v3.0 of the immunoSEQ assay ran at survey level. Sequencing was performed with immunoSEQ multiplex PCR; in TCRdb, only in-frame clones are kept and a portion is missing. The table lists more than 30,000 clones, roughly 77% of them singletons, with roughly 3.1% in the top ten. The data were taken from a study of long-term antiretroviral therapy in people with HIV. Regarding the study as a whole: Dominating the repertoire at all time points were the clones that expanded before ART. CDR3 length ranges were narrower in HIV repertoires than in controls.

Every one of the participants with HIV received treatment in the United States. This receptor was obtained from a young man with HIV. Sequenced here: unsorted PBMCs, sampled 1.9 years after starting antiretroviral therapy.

CDR3 sequence reads: CASSVLGASTEAFF. The CDR3, as DNA: TGTGCCAGCAGTGTTCTGGGGGCGAGTACTGAAGCTTTCTTT. This sequence joins TRBV6-1 and TRBJ1-1; the D gene is possibly TRBD1 (6 bases). CDR3 length equals 14 residues. Germline values: CDR1 MNHNS, CDR2 SASEGT. V gave up 4 bases and J gave up 5 bases, with 14 bases separating them.